The rows below give T cell receptor beta chains drawn from one sample of a study of cytomegalovirus exposure and HLA in healthy donors. The table came from immunoSEQ multiplex PCR; TCRdb's copy has only in-frame clones and leaves some out. The sample carries some 340,000 clones, around 90% recorded once. Sequenced material: PBMCs. Receptors originate from a woman aged 25 to 39 in good health and CMV-seropositive. Both conserved end residues are trimmed from each CDR3. Fields, in order: CDR3 protein, J gene, V gene.

CDR3: ASSRVVQGGTEAF
J: TRBJ1-1
V: TRBV2

CDR3: ARTKSSYNEQF
J: TRBJ2-1
V: TRBV2

CDR3: AWSVAWFSGNTIY
J: TRBJ1-3
V: TRBV30

CDR3: ASSTSGGATDTQY
J: TRBJ2-3
V: TRBV28

CDR3: ASHEAAYGGDTQY
J: TRBJ2-3
V: TRBV10-2

CDR3: ASINRASSTDTQY
J: TRBJ2-3
V: TRBV27

CDR3: ASSTRTGTNEQY
J: TRBJ2-7
V: TRBV11-2

CDR3: ASSAGQFSGNTIY
J: TRBJ1-3
V: TRBV25-1

CDR3: ASSRGGVYEQY
J: TRBJ2-7
V: TRBV6-5

CDR3: ASSLGPLSSGRASYEQY
J: TRBJ2-7
V: TRBV11-2

CDR3: ASSLYQGQPQH
J: TRBJ1-5
V: TRBV7-3

CDR3: SVGKAGGSYNEQF
J: TRBJ2-1
V: TRBV29-1

CDR3: ASTIAGVNNEQF
J: TRBJ2-1
V: TRBV5-1

CDR3: ASSFTGGDTGELF
J: TRBJ2-2
V: TRBV6-4

CDR3: ASSSRGDPGTGYT
J: TRBJ1-2
V: TRBV5-1

CDR3: ASSLTGAGGDTIY
J: TRBJ1-3
V: TRBV5-4

CDR3: ASSPSGPWETQY
J: TRBJ2-5
V: TRBV7-2

CDR3: ASSISSSGANVLT
J: TRBJ2-6
V: TRBV19

CDR3: ASSSGGGYGYT
J: TRBJ1-2
V: TRBV13

CDR3: ASSKLAGGTYEQY
J: TRBJ2-7
V: TRBV28

CDR3: ASSVGTGSEQY
J: TRBJ2-7
V: TRBV9

CDR3: ASSQRGAGASTDTQY
J: TRBJ2-3
V: TRBV4-3

CDR3: ASVGTGAFRYGYT
J: TRBJ1-2
V: TRBV2

CDR3: ATSRENQYTDTQY
J: TRBJ2-3
V: TRBV15

CDR3: ASSLRQRDNEQF
J: TRBJ2-1
V: TRBV4-3

CDR3: ASSTWTGVLETQY
J: TRBJ2-5
V: TRBV5-6

CDR3: ASSEGGDYGYT
J: TRBJ1-2
V: TRBV2

CDR3: ATSQGTEINSPLH
J: TRBJ1-6
V: TRBV15

CDR3: ASSGGNEQF
J: TRBJ2-1
V: TRBV28

CDR3: ASSTPNSLANEQF
J: TRBJ2-1
V: TRBV19

CDR3: ASSVGGLIS
J: TRBJ2-4
V: TRBV25-1

CDR3: ASSWGENYEQY
J: TRBJ2-7
V: TRBV27

CDR3: ATSRDSTGYT
J: TRBJ1-2
V: TRBV15

CDR3: ASSEYQPQH
J: TRBJ1-5
V: TRBV6-1

CDR3: AWSVLDRAHEQY
J: TRBJ2-7
V: TRBV30

CDR3: ASSLSRGLYEQY
J: TRBJ2-7
V: TRBV13

CDR3: ASSVAVGGSSYEQY
J: TRBJ2-7
V: TRBV9